One and the same sample provided the 16 T cell receptor beta chains below, sequenced in a study of OX40 agonist ivuxolimab in advanced cancers. Only in-frame clones appear in the TCRdb table, and some are missing; sequencing was by immunoSEQ multiplex PCR. The repertoire includes about 46,000 clones, about 87% of them detected once, and about 11% sits in the top ten. Sequences were derived from CD4+ or CD8+ T cells sorted from blood, sampled in a trial of the OX40 agonist ivuxolimab. All receptors derive from an adult with an advanced solid tumor such as melanoma, head and neck, liver or kidney cancer.

This chain connects TRBV7-2 to TRBJ2-5, with TRBD1 matching 10 bases. The V gene end was trimmed by 1 base and the J gene end by 5 bases; junction bases not matched to a gene: 10. Germline CDR1 is SGHTA and CDR2 is FQGNSA. The CDR3 totals 17 residues. CDR3 residues: CASSLVIWDRGGETQYF. CDR3 nucleotide sequence: TGTGCCAGCAGCTTAGTGATTTGGGACAGGGGTGGCGAGACCCAGTACTTC.

The gene calls are TRBV15 and TRBJ2-3, with D hard to call. Deletions cut 1 base from V and 4 bases from J, with 3 bases between. This CDR3 spans 12 amino acids. CDR1 and CDR2 from the germline V gene are LNHNV and YYDKDF (reference sequence). CDR3: CATSRASDTQYF. In nucleotides, the CDR3 is TGTGCCACCAGCAGAGCCTCAGATACGCAGTATTTT. The variable domain in full, completed from reference TRBV15 and TRBJ2-3, reads DAMVIQNPRYQVTQFGKPVTLSCSQTLNHNVMYWYQQKSSQAPKLLFHYYDKDFNNEADTPDNFQSRRPNTSFCFLDIRSPGLGDTAMYLCATSRASDTQYFGPGTRLTVL.

This chain links TRBV28 with TRBJ2-7, with D perhaps matching TRBD1 (6 bases). The ends were cut back, 3 bases at V and 5 bases at J, with 20 bases in the middle. The CDR3 is made up of 16 amino acids. Germline V gene data show CDR1 as MDHEN and CDR2 as SYDVKM. The DNA for the CDR3 is TGTGCCAGCAGTTTCCCGAACAGACGGCACAGGGACGAGCAGTACTTC. Residues: CASSFPNRRHRDEQYF.

This sequence joins TRBV2 and TRBJ1-1, with TRBD1 identical over 7 bases. V lost 6 bases, J lost 1 base, and 8 bases stayed unmatched. Germline assignment: CDR1 SNHLY and CDR2 FYNNEI. There are 15 residues in the CDR3. The CDR3 loop reads CASRSSRDRNTEAFF. In DNA form, the CDR3 reads TGTGCCAGCAGAAGCTCCCGGGACAGGAACACTGAAGCTTTCTTT.

This clone appeared once. The CDR3 bases are TGTGCCAGCAGTGAATCTCCGGGAGCGGGGGAGACCCAGTACTTC. This translates into CASSESPGAGETQYF. This chain connects TRBV2 to TRBJ2-5; TRBD2 matches at 7 bases. Unmatched junction bases numbered 8, after V lost 2 bases and J lost 5 bases. This CDR3 contains 15 residues. Looked up from germline, CDR1 is SNHLY and CDR2 is FYNNEI.

This rearrangement joins TRBV6-4 to TRBJ2-3; TRBD2 aligns across 12 bases. The CDR3 covers 15 residues. The trim removed 4 bases at V and 3 bases at J, leaving 2 bases unmatched. Germline V lookup: CDR1 MRHNA, CDR2 SNTAGT. The CDR3 region has the DNA TGTGCCAGCAGTGCGACTAGCGGGAGTACAGATACGCAGTATTTT. This sequence encodes CASSATSGSTDTQYF.

The chain recombines TRBV15 with TRBJ1-5; a possible D gene is TRBD1 (6 bases). Trimming pared 3 bases from V and 2 bases from J, leaving 8 bases between. This CDR3 comprises 14 residues. Germline values: CDR1 LNHNV, CDR2 YYDKDF (reference sequence). CDR3 amino acids: CATSSYRGNQPQHF. For the CDR3, the DNA is TGTGCCACCAGCAGTTACAGGGGCAATCAGCCCCAGCATTTT.

The chain carries TRBV19 and TRBJ1-1; no clear D. The CDR3 totals 10 residues. Germline lookup yields CDR1 LNHDA and CDR2 SQIVND (reference sequence). Trimming removed 10 bases at V and 5 bases at J, with 8 bases between. CDR3 nucleotide sequence: TGTGCCACCTATGGAACTGAAGCTTTCTTT. Its translation: CATYGTEAFF. The full variable domain, with the rest looked up from reference TRBV19 and TRBJ1-1, is DGGITQSPKYLFRKEGQNVTLSCEQNLNHDAMYWYRQDPGQGLRLIYYSQIVNDFQKGDIAEGYSVSREKKESFPLTVTSAQKNPTAFYLCATYGTEAFFGQGTRLTVV.

The V gene is TRBV4-1, the J gene TRBJ2-7, with no clear D. This CDR3 is 15 amino acids long. Trimming took 2 bases from V and 7 from J, leaving 18 bases between them. Germline CDR1 and CDR2: MGHRA and YSYEKL. The CDR3 DNA is TGCGCCAGCAGCCAAACCCGGAGTGGCCGTGAAGAGCAGTACTTC. Translated: CASSQTRSGREEQYF.

The chain recombines TRBV4-3 with TRBJ2-1; D is perhaps TRBD1 (6 bases). The CDR3 totals 15 residues. The germline V gene encodes CDR1 LGHNA and CDR2 YSLEER. Between the trimmed V and J ends, which lost 1 base and 3 bases, there was a span of 10 bases. The CDR3 region is CASSQVAQGYNEQFF. Written as DNA, the CDR3 is TGCGCCAGCAGCCAAGTCGCACAGGGCTACAATGAGCAGTTCTTC.

This chain links TRBV27 with TRBJ2-7; a weak D match, TRBD2 (5 bases). Per the germline V gene, CDR1 is MNHEY and CDR2 is SMNVEV (reference sequence). The CDR3 runs 15 residues. Trimming took 10 bases from V and 0 from J, leaving 19 bases between them. The chain's CDR3 is CATAPYMGSSYEQYF. CDR3 nucleotides: TGTGCCACCGCGCCATATATGGGGAGCTCCTACGAGCAGTACTTC.

This chain links TRBV7-9 with TRBJ1-1; D is possibly TRBD1 (5 bases). The CDR3 runs to 14 residues. CDR1 is SEHNR, CDR2 FQNEAQ, per germline (reference sequence). Trimming removed 5 bases at V and 4 bases at J, with 14 bases between. CDR3 region: CASSTLLGGTEAFF. Here the CDR3 DNA reads TGTGCCAGCAGCACCCTTCTTGGGGGCACTGAAGCTTTCTTT. Together with reference TRBV7-9 and TRBJ1-1, the CDR3 gives the full variable domain: DTGVSQNPRHKITKRGQNVTFRCDPISEHNRLYWYRQTLGQGPEFLTYFQNEAQLEKSRLLSDRFSAERPKGSFSTLEIQRTEQGDSAMYLCASSTLLGGTEAFFGQGTRLTVV.

The chain uses TRBV28 and TRBJ1-2, with a weak D call TRBD1 (6 bases). V was pared by 3 bases and J by 4 bases, with 15 bases between. This CDR3 is 15 amino acids long. Germline assignment: CDR1 MDHEN and CDR2 SYDVKM. In DNA, the CDR3 is TGTGCCAGCAGTTTCTTGGGAACAGGGATCTATGGCTACACCTTC. It encodes CASSFLGTGIYGYTF.

V is TRBV4-3 and J is TRBJ2-7, with D perhaps TRBD2 (6 bases). In germline, CDR1 is LGHNA, CDR2 YSLEER. V gave up 0 bases and J gave up 6 bases, with 9 bases separating them. CDR3 length equals 13 residues. The DNA for the CDR3 is TGCGCCAGCAGCCAAGATGGAGGGCGCGAGCAGTACTTC. Encoded protein: CASSQDGGREQYF.

The V and J genes are TRBV21-1 and TRBJ1-1. TRBV21-1 is a recognized pseudogene. CDR3 size: 17 residues. The CDR3 nucleotides read TGTGCCAGCAGCAAAGCGCTTTTCGAGGACCTGAACACTGAAGCTTTCTTT. Protein product: CASSKALFEDLNTEAFF.

The rearrangement links TRBV29-1 to TRBJ2-1; 11 bases map to TRBD1. The V and J ends lost 3 bases and 8 bases, in that order; junction bases with no gene match: 9. The CDR3 spans 15 residues. Germline CDR1 reads SQVTM; CDR2 reads ANQGSEA. The CDR3 is CSVERTGGPVDEQFF. DNA for the CDR3: TGCAGCGTTGAGAGGACAGGGGGCCCTGTTGATGAGCAGTTCTTC.